This T cell receptor beta chain was captured in a study of T cell responses to AZD1222 COVID-19 vaccine. Sequencing was performed with immunoSEQ multiplex PCR; in TCRdb, only in-frame clones are kept and a portion is missing. The sample has 95,000 to 130,000 clones, 88% seen once. The CDR3 extends over 15 amino acids. The V and J ends lost 7 bases and 8 bases, in that order; junction bases with no gene match: 15. Germline V gene lookup returns CDR1 MDHEN and CDR2 SYDVKM. The input for sequencing was peripheral blood, taken on day 0 of AZD1222 vaccination. This clonotype was sampled from an adult in good health. The chain combines TRBV28 with TRBJ1-2; 8 nucleotides agree with TRBD1. The CDR3 reads CASKPSDRGGGGYTF. The CDR3 region has the DNA TGTGCCAGCAAACCCTCCGACAGGGGAGGTGGAGGCTACACCTTC.